These T cell receptor beta chains were read from a single sample in a study of shared T cell receptors in the human thymus. The method was immunoSEQ multiplex PCR; TCRdb's version includes in-frame clones alone and lacks a portion of them. The table includes some 700,000 clones, 70% to 90% detected once. These data were also filed under a second study, of human thymus T cells.

Sequencing was carried out using thymocytes. These receptors all come from a girl younger than two with a congenital heart defect. The CDR3 runs from the conserved cysteine through the conserved F or W. Each record gives: V gene, CDR3 protein.

TRBV23-1 | CASSQSPVTNTEAFF
TRBV29-1 | CSVGTRGNTEAFF
TRBV4-2 | CASSHYLPGTSGVPTRVDTQYF
TRBV9 | CASSVAGGGNEQFF
TRBV23-1 | CASSHWIVQGVEKLFF
TRBV6-6 | CASSRGGQGIDF
TRBV9 | CASSTGDRRNTEAFF
TRBV11-2 | CASSVRDRGYEQYF
TRBV28 | CASSIDLSGGIGNEQFF
TRBV5-4 | CASSQPGQLNTEAFF
TRBV18 | CASCCARGGLKNEQYF
TRBV13 | CASSLWRDINSPLHF
TRBV7-8 | CASSPRPGQGRPANYGYTF
TRBV29-1 | CSVEAARQDWTQYF
TRBV19 | CASSIDPNPDRGRPYEQYF
TRBV15 | CATSTKNTEAFF
TRBV5-1 | CASSSPYGQGASADTQYF
TRBV2 | CATTGVPGIENVLTF
TRBV4-3 | CASSQAPPRLAGRTDSTDTQYF
TRBV27 | CASSLLGGEGGANVLTF
TRBV7-9 | CASSLPGNQPQHF
TRBV5-1 | CASRGGRHYGYTF
TRBV27 | CASSWGTGVKDSPLHF
TRBV5-5 | CASTRGARDYEQYF